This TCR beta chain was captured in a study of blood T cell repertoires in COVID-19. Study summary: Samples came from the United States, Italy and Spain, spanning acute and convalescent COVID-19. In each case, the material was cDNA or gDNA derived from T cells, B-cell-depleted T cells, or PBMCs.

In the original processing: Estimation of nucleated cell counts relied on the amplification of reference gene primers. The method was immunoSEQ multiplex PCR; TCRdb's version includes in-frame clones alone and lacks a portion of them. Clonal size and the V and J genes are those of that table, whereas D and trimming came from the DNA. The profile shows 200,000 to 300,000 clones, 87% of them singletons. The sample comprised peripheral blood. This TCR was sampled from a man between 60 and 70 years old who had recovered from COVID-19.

For the CDR3, the DNA is TGTGCCAGCAGCCTCGTAAGAGAACTAGCCAAAAACATTCAGTACTTC. Protein sequence: CASSLVRELAKNIQYF. V and J are TRBV28 and TRBJ2-4, with D uncertain. The CDR3 contains 16 residues. Germline V gives CDR1 MDHEN, CDR2 SYDVKM. Trimming shortened V by 6 bases and J by 0 bases, and 15 bases separated the two germline ends.